This section outlines one T cell receptor (beta chain) sequence together with its context. Repertoires were generated with immunoSEQ multiplex PCR, while TCRdb's copy carries only in-frame clones and drops some. Counted here are fewer than 20,000 clones, approximately 87% occurring once; the ten biggest clones make up around 8.7%. This specimen comes from a study of T cell changes during pregnancy in multiple sclerosis. There are 15 residues in the CDR3. Germline CDR1 and CDR2: KGHSH and LQKENI. The V and J ends lost 5 bases and 1 base, in that order; junction bases with no gene match: 5. The source is a female donor with multiple sclerosis, enrolled in a pregnancy study. The starting material was CD8+ T cells from peripheral blood mononuclear cells, obtained after pregnancy. This sequence joins TRBV18 and TRBJ2-7, with 10 positions matching TRBD1. The chain's CDR3 is CASSDRDRGSYEQYF. The CDR3 coding sequence is TGTGCCAGCTCAGACCGGGACAGGGGATCCTACGAGCAGTACTTC.